This T cell receptor beta chain was profiled in a study of patients and donors after allogeneic stem cell transplantation. This clonotype was counted ten times or more. This CDR3 is 14 amino acids long. V lost 3 bases and J lost 4; bases outside the gene matches: 6. The germline gives CDR1 SGHRS, CDR2 YFSETQ. One entry per CDR3 protein, called by TCRdb with MiXCR from the RT-PCR reads. The sample lists about 160,000 distinct CDR3 sequences; 24% were seen once. This clonotype was obtained from a human donor who was either an allogeneic HSCT recipient or a stem cell or donor lymphocyte infusion donor (not recorded which). It is not recorded whose cells these are; they may come from a transplant donor. The V gene is TRBV5-1, the J gene TRBJ1-2; the match to TRBD1 covers 7 bases. Material for sequencing was blood, either unsorted or a sorted T cell fraction (not recorded which). As DNA, the CDR3 is TGCGCCAGCAGCTACACAGGGGATTCCTATGGCTACACCTTC. It codes for CASSYTGDSYGYTF. Variable domain in full (rest from reference TRBV5-1 and TRBJ1-2): KAGVTQTPRYLIKTRGQQVTLSCSPISGHRSVSWYQQTPGQGLQFLFEYFSETQRNKGNFPGRFSGRQFSNSRSEMNVSTLELGDSALYLCASSYTGDSYGYTFGSGTRLTVV.